This T cell receptor (beta chain) is drawn from a study of blood T cells in healthy people across ages. Findings and limits, study-wide: The donors' CMV status was not determined, possibly confounding changes in expanded clonotypes. Naive CD4+ cells and diversity were both higher in long-lived donors than in aged donors.

Sample-barcoded 5' priming and a J-beta primer mix drove a second PCR of about 6 to 11 cycles. MiXCR, applied by TCRdb to the 5' RACE reads, yields one record per CDR3 protein. The sample lists about 1.5 million distinct CDR3 sequences; 35% to 45% were seen once. Comment on this clonotype: Antigen specificity is unknown.

Sequencing was done on a sample of blood. This TCR came from a woman aged 18-29 years in good health.

The CDR3 DNA sequence: TGTGCCAGCAGCTTAGATTATGGGGGTCACACTGAAGCTTTCTTT. Its protein is CASSLDYGGHTEAFF. The gene calls are TRBV11-2 and TRBJ1-1; D perhaps matches TRBD1 (5 bases). V was trimmed by 0 bases and J by 3 bases, leaving 11 bases between them. CDR3 length: 15 residues. The V gene's germline CDR1 is SGHAT and CDR2 FQNNGV. The full variable domain, in which reference TRBV11-2 and TRBJ1-1 provide the parts outside the CDR3, is EAGVAQSPRYKIIEKRQSVAFWCNPISGHATLYWYQQILGQGPKLLIQFQNNGVVDDSQLPKDRFSAERLKGVDSTLKIQPAKLEDSAVYLCASSLDYGGHTEAFFGQGTRLTVV.